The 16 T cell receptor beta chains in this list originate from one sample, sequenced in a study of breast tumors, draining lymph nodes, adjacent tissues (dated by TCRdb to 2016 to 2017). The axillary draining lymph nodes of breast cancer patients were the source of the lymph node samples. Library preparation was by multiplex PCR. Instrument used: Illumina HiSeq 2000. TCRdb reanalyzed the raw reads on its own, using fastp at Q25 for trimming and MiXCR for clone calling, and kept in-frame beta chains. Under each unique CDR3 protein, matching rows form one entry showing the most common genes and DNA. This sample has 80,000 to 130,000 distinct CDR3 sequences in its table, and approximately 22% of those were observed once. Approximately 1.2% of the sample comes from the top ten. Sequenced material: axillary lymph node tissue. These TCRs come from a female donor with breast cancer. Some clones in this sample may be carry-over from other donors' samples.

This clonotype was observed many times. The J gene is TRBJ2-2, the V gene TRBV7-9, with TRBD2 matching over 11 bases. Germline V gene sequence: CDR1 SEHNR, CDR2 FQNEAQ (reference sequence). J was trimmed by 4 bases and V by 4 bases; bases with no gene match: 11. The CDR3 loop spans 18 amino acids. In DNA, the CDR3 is TGTGCCAGCAGCTCCCTTAGCGGGAGGGGAAATCCCACCGGGGAGCTGTTTTTT. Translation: CASSSLSGRGNPTGELFF.

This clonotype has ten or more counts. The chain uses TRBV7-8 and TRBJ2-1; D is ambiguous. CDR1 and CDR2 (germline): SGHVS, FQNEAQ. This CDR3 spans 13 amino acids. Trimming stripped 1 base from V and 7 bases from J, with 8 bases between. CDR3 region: CASSLDGVNEQFF. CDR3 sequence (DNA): TGTGCCAGCAGCTTAGATGGGGTGAATGAGCAGTTCTTC.

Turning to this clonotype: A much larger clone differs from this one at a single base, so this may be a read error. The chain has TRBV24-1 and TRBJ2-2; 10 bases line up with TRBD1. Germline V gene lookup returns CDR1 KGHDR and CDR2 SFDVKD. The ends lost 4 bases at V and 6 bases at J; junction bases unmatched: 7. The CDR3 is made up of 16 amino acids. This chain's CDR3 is CATSESGTGAAGELFF. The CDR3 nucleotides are TGTGCCACCAGTGAGTCCGGGACAGGGGCAGCCGGGGAGCTGTTTTTT.

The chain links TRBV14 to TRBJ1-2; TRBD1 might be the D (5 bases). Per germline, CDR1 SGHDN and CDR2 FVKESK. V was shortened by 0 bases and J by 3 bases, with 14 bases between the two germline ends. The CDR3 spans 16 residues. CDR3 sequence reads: CASSQEDSDNDYGYTF. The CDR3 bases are TGTGCCAGCAGCCAAGAGGATTCGGACAATGACTATGGCTACACCTTC.

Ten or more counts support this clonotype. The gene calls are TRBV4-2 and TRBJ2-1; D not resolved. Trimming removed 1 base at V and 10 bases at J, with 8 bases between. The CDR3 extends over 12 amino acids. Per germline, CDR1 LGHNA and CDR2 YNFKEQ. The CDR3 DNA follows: TGTGCCAGCAGCCAAGCGATGCGGGAGCAGTTCTTC. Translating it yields CASSQAMREQFF.

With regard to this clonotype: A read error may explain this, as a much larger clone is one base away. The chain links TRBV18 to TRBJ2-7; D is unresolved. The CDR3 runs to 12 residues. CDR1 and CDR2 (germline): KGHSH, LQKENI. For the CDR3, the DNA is TGTACCAGCTCACCGAATAACTACGAGCAGTACTTC. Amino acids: CTSSPNNYEQYF.

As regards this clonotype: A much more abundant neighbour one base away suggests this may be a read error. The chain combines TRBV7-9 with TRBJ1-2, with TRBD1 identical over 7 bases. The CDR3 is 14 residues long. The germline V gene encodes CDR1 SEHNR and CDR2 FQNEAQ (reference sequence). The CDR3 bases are TGTGCCAACAGCGACTCTACAGGGGCGTATGGCTACACCTTC. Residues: CANSDSTGAYGYTF.

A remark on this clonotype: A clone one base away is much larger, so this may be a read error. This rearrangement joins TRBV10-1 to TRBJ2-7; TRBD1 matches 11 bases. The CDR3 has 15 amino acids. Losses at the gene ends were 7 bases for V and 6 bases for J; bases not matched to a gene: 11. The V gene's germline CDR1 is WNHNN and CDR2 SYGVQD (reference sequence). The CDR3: CASNRTGGDLSEQYF. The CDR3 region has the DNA TGCGCCAGCAATAGGACAGGGGGCGACTTAAGCGAGCAGTACTTC.

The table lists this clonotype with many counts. The CDR3 DNA reads TGCGCCAGCAGCCAAGCACGGGGACAGGGGGGGTACTATGGCTACACCTTC. The encoded protein is CASSQARGQGGYYGYTF. The genes are TRBV4-1 and TRBJ1-2, with 11 bases lining up with TRBD1. Unmatched junction bases numbered 7, after V lost 1 base and J lost 3 bases. This CDR3 has 17 residues. The germline CDR1 and CDR2 sequences are MGHRA and YSYEKL.

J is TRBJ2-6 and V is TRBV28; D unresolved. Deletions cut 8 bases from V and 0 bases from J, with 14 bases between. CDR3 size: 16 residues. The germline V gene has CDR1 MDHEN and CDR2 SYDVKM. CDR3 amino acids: CASRRLSLSGANVLTF. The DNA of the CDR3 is TGTGCCAGCCGCCGACTCAGCCTCTCTGGGGCCAACGTCCTGACTTTC.

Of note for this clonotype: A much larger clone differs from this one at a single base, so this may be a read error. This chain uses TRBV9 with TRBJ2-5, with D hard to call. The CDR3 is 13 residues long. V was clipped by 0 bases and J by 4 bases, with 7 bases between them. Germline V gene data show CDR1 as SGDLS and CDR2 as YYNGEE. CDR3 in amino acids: CASSVVGPETQYF. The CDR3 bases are TGTGCCAGCAGCGTAGTTGGGCCAGAGACCCAGTACTTC.

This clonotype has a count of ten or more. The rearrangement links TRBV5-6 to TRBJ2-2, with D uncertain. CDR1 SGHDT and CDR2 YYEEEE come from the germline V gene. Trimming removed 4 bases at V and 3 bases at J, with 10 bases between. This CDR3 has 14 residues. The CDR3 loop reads CASSGDTYTGELFF. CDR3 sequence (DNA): TGTGCCAGCAGCGGAGACACTTACACCGGGGAGCTGTTTTTT.

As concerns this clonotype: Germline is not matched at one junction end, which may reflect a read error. The CDR3 loop is CASGLAGNPQGTQYF. In DNA, the CDR3 is TGTGCCAGCGGACTAGCGGGTAACCCGCAAGGGACCCAGTACTTC. The chain is built from TRBV2 and TRBJ2-5, with 11 nucleotides matching TRBD2. This CDR3 is 15 amino acids long. The germline V gene has CDR1 SNHLY and CDR2 FYNNEI.

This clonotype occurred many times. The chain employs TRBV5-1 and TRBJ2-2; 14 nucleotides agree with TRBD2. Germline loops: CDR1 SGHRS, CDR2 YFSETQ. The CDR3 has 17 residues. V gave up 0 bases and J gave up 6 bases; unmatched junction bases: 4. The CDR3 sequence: CASSLAGTSGSSGELFF. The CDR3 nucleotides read TGCGCCAGCAGCTTGGCCGGGACTAGCGGGAGTTCCGGGGAGCTGTTTTTT.

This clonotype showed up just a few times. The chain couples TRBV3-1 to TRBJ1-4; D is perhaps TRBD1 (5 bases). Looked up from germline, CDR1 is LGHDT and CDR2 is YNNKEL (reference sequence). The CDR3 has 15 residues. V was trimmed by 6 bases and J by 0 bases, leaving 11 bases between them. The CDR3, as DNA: TGTGCCAGCAGGCTGCGGGGGACAACTAATGAAAAACTGTTTTTT. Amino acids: CASRLRGTTNEKLFF.

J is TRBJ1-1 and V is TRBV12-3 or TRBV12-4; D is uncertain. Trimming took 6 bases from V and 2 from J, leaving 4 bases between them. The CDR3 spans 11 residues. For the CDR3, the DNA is TGTGCCAGCAGACATAACACTGAAGCTTTCTTT. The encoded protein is CASRHNTEAFF.